This T cell receptor beta chain was sequenced for a study of blood T cell repertoires in COVID-19. Repertoires were generated with immunoSEQ multiplex PCR, while TCRdb's copy carries only in-frame clones and drops some. Here the sample spans 40,000 to 45,000 clones, nearly 70% being singletons. CDR1 and CDR2 (germline): SGHDN, FVKESK. The CDR3 covers 17 residues. Losses at the gene ends were 4 bases for V and 1 base for J; bases not matched to a gene: 10. The sample was peripheral blood. The chain uses TRBV14 and TRBJ1-1, with TRBD1 identical over 9 bases. The TCR sequence derives from a man older than 75 with acute or convalescent COVID-19. The CDR3 region is CASSRRDRVFKNTEAFF. The CDR3 bases are TGTGCCAGCAGCCGGCGGGACAGGGTCTTCAAGAACACTGAAGCTTTCTTT.